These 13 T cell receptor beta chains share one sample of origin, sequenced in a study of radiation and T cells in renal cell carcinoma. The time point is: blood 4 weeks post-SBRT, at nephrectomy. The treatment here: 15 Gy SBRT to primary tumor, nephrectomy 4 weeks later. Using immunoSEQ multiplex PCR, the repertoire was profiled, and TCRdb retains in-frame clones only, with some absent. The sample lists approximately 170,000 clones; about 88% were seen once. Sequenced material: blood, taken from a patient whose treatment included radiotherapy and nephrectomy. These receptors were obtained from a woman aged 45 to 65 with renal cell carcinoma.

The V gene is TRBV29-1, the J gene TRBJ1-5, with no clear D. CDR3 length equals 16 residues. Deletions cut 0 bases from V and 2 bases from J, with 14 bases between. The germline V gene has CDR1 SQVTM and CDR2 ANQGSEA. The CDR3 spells CSVEDLEVLGNQPQHF. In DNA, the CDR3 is TGCAGCGTTGAAGATCTGGAGGTACTGGGCAATCAGCCCCAGCATTTT.

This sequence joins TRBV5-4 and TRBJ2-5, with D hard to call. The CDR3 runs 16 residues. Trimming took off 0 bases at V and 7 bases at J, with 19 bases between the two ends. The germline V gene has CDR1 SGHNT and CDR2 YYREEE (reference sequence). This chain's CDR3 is CASSLDLSSLVGTQYF. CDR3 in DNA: TGTGCCAGCAGCTTGGACCTTTCATCGCTGGTTGGGACCCAGTACTTC.

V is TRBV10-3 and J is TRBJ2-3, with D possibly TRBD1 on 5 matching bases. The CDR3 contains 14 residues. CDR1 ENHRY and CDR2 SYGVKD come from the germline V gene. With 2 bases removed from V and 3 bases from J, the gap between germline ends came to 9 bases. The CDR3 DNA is TGTGCCATCAGTGAGGGCAGGGCAACAGATACGCAGTATTTT. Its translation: CAISEGRATDTQYF.

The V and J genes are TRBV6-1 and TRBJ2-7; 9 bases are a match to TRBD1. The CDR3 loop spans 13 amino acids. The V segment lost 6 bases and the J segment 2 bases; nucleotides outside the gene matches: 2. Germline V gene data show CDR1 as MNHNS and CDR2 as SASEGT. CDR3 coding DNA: TGTGCCAGCAGCGGGACAGGGACCTACGAGCAGTACTTC. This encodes CASSGTGTYEQYF.

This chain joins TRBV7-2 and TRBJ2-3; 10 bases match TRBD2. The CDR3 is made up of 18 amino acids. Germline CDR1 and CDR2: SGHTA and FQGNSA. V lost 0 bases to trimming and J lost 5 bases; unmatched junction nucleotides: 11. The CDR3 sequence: CASSLARSGGARRDTQYF. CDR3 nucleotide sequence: TGTGCCAGCAGCTTAGCGAGGAGCGGGGGGGCAAGGCGAGATACGCAGTATTTT.

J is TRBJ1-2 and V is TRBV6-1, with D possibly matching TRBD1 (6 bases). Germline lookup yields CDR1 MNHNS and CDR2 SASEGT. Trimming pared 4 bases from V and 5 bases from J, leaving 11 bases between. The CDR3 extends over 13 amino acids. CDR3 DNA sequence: TGTGCCAGCAGTGCGTCAGGGGAGTATGGCTACACCTTC. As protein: CASSASGEYGYTF.

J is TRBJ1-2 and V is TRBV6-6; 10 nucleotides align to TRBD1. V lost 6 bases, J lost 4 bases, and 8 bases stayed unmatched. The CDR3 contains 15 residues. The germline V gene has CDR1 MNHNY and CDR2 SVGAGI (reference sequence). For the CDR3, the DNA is TGTGCCAGCAGATCGACAGGGGGCATAGGCTATGGCTACACCTTC. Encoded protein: CASRSTGGIGYGYTF.

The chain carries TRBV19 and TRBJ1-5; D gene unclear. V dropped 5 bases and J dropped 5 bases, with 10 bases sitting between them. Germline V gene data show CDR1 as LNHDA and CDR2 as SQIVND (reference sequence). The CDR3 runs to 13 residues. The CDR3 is CASSATRDQPQHF. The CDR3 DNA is TGTGCCAGTAGTGCGACAAGAGATCAGCCCCAGCATTTT. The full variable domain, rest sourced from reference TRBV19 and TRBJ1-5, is DGGITQSPKYLFRKEGQNVTLSCEQNLNHDAMYWYRQDPGQGLRLIYYSQIVNDFQKGDIAEGYSVSREKKESFPLTVTSAQKNPTAFYLCASSATRDQPQHFGDGTRLSIL.

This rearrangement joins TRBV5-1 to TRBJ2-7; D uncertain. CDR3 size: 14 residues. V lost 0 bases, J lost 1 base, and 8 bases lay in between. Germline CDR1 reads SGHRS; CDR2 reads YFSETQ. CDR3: CASSLALSSYEQYF. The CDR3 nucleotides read TGCGCCAGCAGCTTGGCACTTAGTTCCTACGAGCAGTACTTC.

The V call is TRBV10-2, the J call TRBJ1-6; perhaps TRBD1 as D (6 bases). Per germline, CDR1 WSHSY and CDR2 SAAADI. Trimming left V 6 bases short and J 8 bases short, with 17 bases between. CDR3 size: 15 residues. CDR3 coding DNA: TGCGCCAGCAGGCCCCTCGCGGCAGGGGATTCACCCCTCCACTTT. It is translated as CASRPLAAGDSPLHF.

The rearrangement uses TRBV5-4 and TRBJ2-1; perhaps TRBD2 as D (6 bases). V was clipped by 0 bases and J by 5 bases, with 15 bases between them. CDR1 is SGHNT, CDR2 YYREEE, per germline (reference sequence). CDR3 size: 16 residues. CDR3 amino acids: CASSLASGVGNNEQFF. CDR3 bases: TGTGCCAGCAGCTTGGCCTCGGGAGTAGGGAACAATGAGCAGTTCTTC.

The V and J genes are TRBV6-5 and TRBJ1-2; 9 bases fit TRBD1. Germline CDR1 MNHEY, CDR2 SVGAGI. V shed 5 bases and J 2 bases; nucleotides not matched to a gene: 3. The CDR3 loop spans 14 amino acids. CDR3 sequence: CASSRDRDNYGYTF. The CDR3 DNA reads TGTGCCAGCAGTCGGGACAGGGACAACTATGGCTACACCTTC.

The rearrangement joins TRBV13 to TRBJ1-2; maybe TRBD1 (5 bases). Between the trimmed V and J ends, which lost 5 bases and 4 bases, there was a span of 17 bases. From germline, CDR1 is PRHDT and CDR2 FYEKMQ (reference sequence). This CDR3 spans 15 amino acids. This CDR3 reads CASSPEGNGGYGYTF. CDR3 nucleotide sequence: TGTGCCAGCAGCCCAGAGGGCAACGGGGGCTATGGCTACACCTTC.